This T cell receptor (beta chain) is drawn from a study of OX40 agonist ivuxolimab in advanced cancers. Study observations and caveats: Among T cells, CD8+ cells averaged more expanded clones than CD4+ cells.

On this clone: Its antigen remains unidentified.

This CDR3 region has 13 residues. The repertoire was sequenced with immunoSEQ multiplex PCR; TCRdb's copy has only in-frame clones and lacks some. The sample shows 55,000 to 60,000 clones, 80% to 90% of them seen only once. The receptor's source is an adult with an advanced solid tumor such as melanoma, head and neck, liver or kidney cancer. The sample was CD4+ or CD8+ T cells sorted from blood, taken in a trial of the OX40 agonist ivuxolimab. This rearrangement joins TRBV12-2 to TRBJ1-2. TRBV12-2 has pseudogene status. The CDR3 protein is CASRPTRAGGYTF. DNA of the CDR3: TGTGCAAGTCGCCCGACACGGGCTGGCGGCTACACCTTC.